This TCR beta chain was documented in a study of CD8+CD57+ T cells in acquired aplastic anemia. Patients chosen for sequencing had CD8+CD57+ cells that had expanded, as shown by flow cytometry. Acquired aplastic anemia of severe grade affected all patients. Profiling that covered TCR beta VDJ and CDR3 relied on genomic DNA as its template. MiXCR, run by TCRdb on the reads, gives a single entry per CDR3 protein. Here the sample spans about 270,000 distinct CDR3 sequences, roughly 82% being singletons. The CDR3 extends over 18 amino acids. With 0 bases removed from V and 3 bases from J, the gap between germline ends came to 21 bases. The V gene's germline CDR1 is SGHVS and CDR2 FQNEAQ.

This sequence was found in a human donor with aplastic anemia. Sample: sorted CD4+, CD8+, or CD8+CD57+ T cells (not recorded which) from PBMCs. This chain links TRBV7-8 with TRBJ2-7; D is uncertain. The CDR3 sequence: CASSLAAGGDTHYYEQYV. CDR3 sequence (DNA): TGTGCCAGCAGCTTAGCGGCAGGCGGCGATACGCATTACTACGAGCAGTACGTC.